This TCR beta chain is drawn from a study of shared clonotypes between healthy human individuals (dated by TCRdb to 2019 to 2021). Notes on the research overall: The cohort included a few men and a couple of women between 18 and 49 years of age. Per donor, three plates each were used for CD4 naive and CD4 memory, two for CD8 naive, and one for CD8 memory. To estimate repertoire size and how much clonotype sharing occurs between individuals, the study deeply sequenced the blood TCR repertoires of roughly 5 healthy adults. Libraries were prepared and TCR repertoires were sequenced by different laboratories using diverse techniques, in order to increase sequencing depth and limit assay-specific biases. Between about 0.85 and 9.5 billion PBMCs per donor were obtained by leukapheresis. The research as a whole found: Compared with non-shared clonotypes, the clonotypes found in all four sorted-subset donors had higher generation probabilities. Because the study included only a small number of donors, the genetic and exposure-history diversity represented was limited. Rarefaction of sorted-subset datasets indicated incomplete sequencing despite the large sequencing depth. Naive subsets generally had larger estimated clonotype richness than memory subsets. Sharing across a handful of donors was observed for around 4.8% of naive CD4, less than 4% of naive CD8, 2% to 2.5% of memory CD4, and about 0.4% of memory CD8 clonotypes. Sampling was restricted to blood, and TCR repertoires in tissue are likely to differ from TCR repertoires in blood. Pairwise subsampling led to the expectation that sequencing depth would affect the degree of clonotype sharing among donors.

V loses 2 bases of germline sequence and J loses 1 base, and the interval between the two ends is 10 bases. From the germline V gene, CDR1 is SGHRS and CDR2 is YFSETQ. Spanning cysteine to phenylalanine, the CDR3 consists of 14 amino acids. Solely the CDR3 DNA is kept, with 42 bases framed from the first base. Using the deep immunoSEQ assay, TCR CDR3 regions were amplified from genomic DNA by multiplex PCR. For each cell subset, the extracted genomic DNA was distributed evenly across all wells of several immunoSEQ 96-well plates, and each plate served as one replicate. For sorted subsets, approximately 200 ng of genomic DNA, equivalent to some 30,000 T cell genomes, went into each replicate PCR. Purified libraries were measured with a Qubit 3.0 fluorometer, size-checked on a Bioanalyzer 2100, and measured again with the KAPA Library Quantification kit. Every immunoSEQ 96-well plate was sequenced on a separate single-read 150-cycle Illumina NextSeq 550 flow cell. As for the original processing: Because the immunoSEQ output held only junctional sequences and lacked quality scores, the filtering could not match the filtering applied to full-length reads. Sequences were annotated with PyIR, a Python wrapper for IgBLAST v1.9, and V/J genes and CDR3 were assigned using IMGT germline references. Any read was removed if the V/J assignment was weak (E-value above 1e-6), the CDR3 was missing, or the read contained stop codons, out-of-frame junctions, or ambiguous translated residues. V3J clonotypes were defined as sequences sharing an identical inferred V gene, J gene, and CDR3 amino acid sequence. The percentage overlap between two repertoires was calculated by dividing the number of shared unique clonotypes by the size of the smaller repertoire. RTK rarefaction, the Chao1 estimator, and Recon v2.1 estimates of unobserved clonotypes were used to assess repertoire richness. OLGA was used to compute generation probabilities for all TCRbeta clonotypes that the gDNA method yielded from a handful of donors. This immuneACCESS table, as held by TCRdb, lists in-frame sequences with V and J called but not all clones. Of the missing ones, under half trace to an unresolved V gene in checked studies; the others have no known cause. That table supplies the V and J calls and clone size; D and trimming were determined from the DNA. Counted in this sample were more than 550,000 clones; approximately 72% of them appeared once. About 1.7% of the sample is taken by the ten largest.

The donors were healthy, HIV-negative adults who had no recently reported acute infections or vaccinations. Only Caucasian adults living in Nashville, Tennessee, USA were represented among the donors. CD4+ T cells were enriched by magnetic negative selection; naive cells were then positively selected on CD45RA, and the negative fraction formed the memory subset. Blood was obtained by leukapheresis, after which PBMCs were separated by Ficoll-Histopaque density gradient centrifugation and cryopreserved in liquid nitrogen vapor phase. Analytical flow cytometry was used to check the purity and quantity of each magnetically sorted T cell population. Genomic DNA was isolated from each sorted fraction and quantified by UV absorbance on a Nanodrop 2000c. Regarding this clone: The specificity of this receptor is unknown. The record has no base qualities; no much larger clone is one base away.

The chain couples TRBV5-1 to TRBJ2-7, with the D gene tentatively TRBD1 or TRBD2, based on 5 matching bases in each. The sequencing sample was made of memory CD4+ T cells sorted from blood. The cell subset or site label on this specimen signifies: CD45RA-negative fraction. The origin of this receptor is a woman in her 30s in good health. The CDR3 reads CASSFRDGSYEQYF. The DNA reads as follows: TGCGCCAGCAGCTTCCGGGACGGATCCTACGAGCAGTACTTC.